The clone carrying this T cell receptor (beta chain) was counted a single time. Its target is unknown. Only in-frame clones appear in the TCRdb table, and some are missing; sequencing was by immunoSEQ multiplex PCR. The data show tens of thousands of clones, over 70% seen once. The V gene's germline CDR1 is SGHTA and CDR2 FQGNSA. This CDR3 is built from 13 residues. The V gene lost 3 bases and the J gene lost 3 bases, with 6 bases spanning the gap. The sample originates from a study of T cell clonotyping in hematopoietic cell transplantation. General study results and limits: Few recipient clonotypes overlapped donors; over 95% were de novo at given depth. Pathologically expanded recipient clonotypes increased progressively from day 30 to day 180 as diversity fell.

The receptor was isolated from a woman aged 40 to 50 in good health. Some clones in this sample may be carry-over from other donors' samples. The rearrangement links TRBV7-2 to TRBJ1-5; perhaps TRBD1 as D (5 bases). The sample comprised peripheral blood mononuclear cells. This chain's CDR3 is CASSLDNNQPQHF. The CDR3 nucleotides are TGTGCCAGCAGCTTGGACAACAATCAGCCCCAGCATTTT.